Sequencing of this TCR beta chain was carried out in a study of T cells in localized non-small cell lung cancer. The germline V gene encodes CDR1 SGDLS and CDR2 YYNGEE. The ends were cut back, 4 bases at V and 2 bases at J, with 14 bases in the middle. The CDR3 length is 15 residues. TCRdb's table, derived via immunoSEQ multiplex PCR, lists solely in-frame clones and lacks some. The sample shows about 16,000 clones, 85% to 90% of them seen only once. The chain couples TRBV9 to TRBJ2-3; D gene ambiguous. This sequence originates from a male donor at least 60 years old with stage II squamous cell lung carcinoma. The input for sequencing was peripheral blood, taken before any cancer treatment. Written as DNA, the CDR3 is TGTGCCAGCAGCCAAACAGACGGATTCACAGATACGCAGTATTTT. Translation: CASSQTDGFTDTQYF.